These 8 T cell receptor beta chains came from one sample sequenced in a study of cytomegalovirus exposure and HLA in healthy donors. Amplification used 60 Vbeta primers and 13 Jbeta primers. The data were produced by immunoSEQ multiplex PCR, yet TCRdb's version contains in-frame clones alone and is incomplete. The repertoire holds 120,000 or so clones, with over 70% as singletons. The material sequenced was PBMCs. The origin of the receptors is a female donor in good health and CMV-seropositive.

This sequence joins TRBV6-5 and TRBJ1-6; the D gene is possibly TRBD1 (5 bases). V lost 8 bases, J lost 7 bases, and 15 bases lay in between. The CDR3 has 14 amino acids. Germline loops: CDR1 MNHEY, CDR2 SVGAGI. The CDR3 spells CASGPGQVNSPLHF. CDR3 sequence (DNA): TGTGCCAGCGGCCCCGGACAAGTAAATTCACCCCTCCACTTT.

The gene calls are TRBV5-5 and TRBJ1-1, with 8 bases that match TRBD1. Germline CDR1 is SGHKS and CDR2 is YYEKEE (reference sequence). There are 13 residues in the CDR3. The junction had 4 bases not matched to a gene; V was cut back by 4 bases and J by 5 bases. The CDR3 reads CASSNGQGTEAFF. DNA for the CDR3: TGTGCCAGCAGCAATGGACAGGGTACTGAAGCTTTCTTT.

The V gene is TRBV19, the J gene TRBJ2-5, with 7 bases identical to TRBD1. The CDR3 is 16 residues long. The germline gives CDR1 LNHDA, CDR2 SQIVND (reference sequence). V shed 3 bases, J shed 2 bases, and the junction held 9 bases outside the gene matches. This chain's CDR3 is CASSIRGTELQETQYF. CDR3 bases: TGTGCCAGTAGTATCAGGGGGACAGAGTTACAAGAGACCCAGTACTTC. The whole variable domain, remainder taken from reference TRBV19 and TRBJ2-5, is DGGITQSPKYLFRKEGQNVTLSCEQNLNHDAMYWYRQDPGQGLRLIYYSQIVNDFQKGDIAEGYSVSREKKESFPLTVTSAQKNPTAFYLCASSIRGTELQETQYFGPGTRLLVL.

The chain employs TRBV5-1 and TRBJ1-3; D unclear. The ends were cut back, 2 bases at V and 6 bases at J, with 12 bases in the middle. Germline loops: CDR1 SGHRS, CDR2 YFSETQ. CDR3 length equals 14 residues. CDR3 amino acids: CASSLGGGENTIYF. The CDR3, as DNA: TGCGCCAGCAGCTTAGGTGGAGGAGAAAACACCATATATTTT.

This clone was picked up one time. The V call is TRBV7-2, the J call TRBJ2-5; D is perhaps TRBD1 (6 bases). Between the trimmed V and J ends, which lost 5 bases and 5 bases, there was a span of 12 bases. The V gene's germline CDR1 is SGHTA and CDR2 FQGNSA. CDR3 length: 13 amino acids. CDR3 in amino acids: CASSGRGIETQYF. For the CDR3, the DNA is TGTGCCAGCAGCGGCAGGGGTATCGAGACCCAGTACTTC.

The CDR3 sequence is CASSYSGGHSGANVLTF. The CDR3 DNA reads TGTGCCAGCAGTTATAGCGGGGGACACTCTGGGGCCAACGTCCTGACTTTC. V gene TRBV7-2 combines with J gene TRBJ2-6, with 9 bases fitting TRBD2. Trimming took 6 bases from V and 0 from J; bases not matched to a gene: 6. Germline loops: CDR1 SGHTA, CDR2 FQGNSA. The CDR3 length is 17 residues.

This clone has just a few counts. The rearrangement links TRBV10-3 to TRBJ1-5; 7 bases line up with TRBD1. The germline V gene encodes CDR1 ENHRY and CDR2 SYGVKD. The CDR3 contains 13 residues. V gave up 11 bases and J gave up 3 bases; unmatched junction bases: 7. CDR3 amino acids: CAGGTADNQPQHF. In DNA, the CDR3 is TGTGCCGGCGGGACAGCCGACAATCAGCCCCAGCATTTT.

This chain uses TRBV4-3 with TRBJ1-2; no reliable D call. Germline CDR1 is LGHNA and CDR2 is YSLEER. The CDR3 is 14 residues long. The V gene lost 0 bases and the J gene lost 2 bases, with 7 bases spanning the gap. The chain's CDR3 is CASSQDAGNYGYTF. CDR3 coding DNA: TGCGCCAGCAGCCAAGATGCAGGAAACTATGGCTACACCTTC.